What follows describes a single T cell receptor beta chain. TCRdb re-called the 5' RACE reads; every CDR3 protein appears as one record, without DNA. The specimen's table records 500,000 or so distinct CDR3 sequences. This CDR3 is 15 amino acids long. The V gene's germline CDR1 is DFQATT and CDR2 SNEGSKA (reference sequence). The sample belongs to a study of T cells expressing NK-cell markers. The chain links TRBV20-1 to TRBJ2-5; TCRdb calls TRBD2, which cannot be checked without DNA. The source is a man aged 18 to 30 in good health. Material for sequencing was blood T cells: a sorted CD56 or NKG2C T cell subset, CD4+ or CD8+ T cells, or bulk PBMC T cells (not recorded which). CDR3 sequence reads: CSASVAGRRKETQYF.